This TCR beta chain was recorded in a study of CD8+ T cells in alopecia areata. Study information: Tofacitinib was taken orally by treated patients, and the dose was 5 to 10 mg twice daily. Regarding the study as a whole: Sequences from scalp samples also cover resident alphabeta T cells of normal skin. TCR sharing across patients was less clear than in mice, possibly HLA-related.

Sorting of PBMCs yielded the CD4+ and CD8+ T cells. Germline V CDR1 and CDR2: SEHNR, FQNEAQ (reference sequence). Trimming pared 5 bases from V and 4 bases from J, leaving 14 bases between. The CDR3 length is 14 residues. This clone was recorded a few times. Its antigen is still unknown. RNA extraction and reverse transcription yielded cDNA as sequencing template. Profiling relied on immunoSEQ multiplex PCR, and the TCRdb table lists in-frame clones only, not all of them. The repertoire holds approximately 150,000 clones, with over 45% as singletons. The specimen was CD4+ T cells sorted from blood. The chain links TRBV7-9 to TRBJ1-1; D may be TRBD1 (5 bases). This sequence originates from a human donor with alopecia areata. This chain's CDR3 is CASSRSAGPTEAFF. The DNA for the CDR3 is TGTGCCAGCAGCCGGTCAGCGGGGCCCACTGAAGCTTTCTTT.